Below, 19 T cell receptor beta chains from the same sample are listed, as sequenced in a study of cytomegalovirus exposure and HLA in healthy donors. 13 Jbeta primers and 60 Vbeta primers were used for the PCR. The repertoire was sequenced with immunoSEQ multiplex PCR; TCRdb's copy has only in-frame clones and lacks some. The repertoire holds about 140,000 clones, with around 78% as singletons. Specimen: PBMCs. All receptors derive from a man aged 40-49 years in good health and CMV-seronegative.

This CDR3 is CASSQLTSGDPHEQYF. CDR3 DNA sequence: TGTGCCAGCAGTCAATTGACTAGCGGGGACCCCCACGAGCAGTACTTC. This chain links TRBV7-2 with TRBJ2-7, with TRBD2 identical over 11 bases. The CDR3 spans 16 residues. Germline V gene sequence: CDR1 SGHTA, CDR2 FQGNSA. The V gene end was trimmed by 6 bases and the J gene end by 5 bases; junction bases not matched to a gene: 12.

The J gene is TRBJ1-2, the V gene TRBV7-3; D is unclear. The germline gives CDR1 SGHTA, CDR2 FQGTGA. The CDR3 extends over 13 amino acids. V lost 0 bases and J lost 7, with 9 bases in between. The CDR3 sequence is CASSLTGGPGYTF. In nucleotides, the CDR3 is TGTGCCAGCAGCTTAACGGGCGGGCCTGGCTACACCTTC.

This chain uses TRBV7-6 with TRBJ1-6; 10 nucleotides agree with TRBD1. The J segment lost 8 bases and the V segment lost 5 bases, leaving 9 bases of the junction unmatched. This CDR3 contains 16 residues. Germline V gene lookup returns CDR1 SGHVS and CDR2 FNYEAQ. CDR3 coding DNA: TGTGCCAGCAGCCCGGCGGGACAGGGGATATATTCACCCCTCCACTTT. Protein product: CASSPAGQGIYSPLHF.

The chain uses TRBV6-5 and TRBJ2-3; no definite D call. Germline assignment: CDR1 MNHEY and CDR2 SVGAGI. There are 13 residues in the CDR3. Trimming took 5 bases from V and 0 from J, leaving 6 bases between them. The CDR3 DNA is TGTGCCAGCAGTCCTGTGAGCACAGATACGCAGTATTTT. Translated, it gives CASSPVSTDTQYF.

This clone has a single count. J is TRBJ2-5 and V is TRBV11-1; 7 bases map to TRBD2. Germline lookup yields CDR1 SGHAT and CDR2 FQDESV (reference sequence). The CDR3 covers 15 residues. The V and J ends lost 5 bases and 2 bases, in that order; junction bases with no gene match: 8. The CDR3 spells CASSQTGTIQETQYF. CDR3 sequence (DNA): TGTGCCAGCAGCCAAACCGGGACTATACAAGAGACCCAGTACTTC.

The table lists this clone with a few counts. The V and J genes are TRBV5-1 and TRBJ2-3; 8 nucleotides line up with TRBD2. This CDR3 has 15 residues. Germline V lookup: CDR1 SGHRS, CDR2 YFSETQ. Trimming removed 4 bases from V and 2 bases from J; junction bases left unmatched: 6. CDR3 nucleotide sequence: TGCGCCAGCAGCCTCATAGCGGGGAACACAGATACGCAGTATTTT. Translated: CASSLIAGNTDTQYF.

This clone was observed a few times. In DNA, the CDR3 is TGCGCCAGCAGCCGACGGACTAGCGGGGGGGGACAGCAGTACTTC. This encodes CASSRRTSGGGQQYF. The rearrangement uses TRBV4-3 and TRBJ2-7; 15 positions agree with TRBD2. The CDR3 is 15 residues long. CDR1 and CDR2 from the germline V gene are LGHNA and YSLEER. J gave up 8 bases and V 4 bases, and 6 bases lay outside the gene matches.

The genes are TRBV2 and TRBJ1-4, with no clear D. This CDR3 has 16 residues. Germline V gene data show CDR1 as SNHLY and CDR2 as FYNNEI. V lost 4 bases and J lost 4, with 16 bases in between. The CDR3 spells CASSGSVGADNEKLFF. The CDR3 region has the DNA TGTGCCAGCAGTGGAAGCGTCGGAGCCGATAATGAAAAACTGTTTTTT.

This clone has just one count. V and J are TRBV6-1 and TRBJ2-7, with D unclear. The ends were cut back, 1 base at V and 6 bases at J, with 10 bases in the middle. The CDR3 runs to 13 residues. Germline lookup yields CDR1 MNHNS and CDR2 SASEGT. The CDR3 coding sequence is TGTGCCAGCAGTGAAGTCACCATCGGCGAGCAGTACTTC. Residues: CASSEVTIGEQYF.

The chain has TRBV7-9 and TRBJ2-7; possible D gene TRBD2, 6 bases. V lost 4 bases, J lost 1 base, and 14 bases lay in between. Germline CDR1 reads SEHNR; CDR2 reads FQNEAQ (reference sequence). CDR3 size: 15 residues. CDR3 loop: CASSSKEAGSYEQYF. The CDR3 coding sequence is TGTGCCAGCAGCTCAAAGGAGGCGGGGTCCTACGAGCAGTACTTC.

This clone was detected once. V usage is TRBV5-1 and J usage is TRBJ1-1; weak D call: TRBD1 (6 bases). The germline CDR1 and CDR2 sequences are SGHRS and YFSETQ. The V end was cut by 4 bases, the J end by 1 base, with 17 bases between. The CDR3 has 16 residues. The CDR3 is CASSPIPGTRNTEAFF. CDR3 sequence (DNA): TGCGCCAGCAGCCCCATCCCTGGGACACGGAACACTGAAGCTTTCTTT.

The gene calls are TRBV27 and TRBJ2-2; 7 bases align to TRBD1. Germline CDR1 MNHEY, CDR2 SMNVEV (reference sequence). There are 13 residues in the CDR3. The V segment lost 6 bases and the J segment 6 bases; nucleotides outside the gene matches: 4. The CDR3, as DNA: TGTGCCAGCAGCTACAGGGGAGCCGGGGAGCTGTTTTTT. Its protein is CASSYRGAGELFF.

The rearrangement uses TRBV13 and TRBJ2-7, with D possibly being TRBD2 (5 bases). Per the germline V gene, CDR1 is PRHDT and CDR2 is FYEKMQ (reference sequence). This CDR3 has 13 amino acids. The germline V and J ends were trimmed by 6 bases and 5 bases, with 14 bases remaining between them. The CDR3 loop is CASSSYGLDEQYF. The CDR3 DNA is TGTGCCAGCAGTTCATACGGACTGGACGAGCAGTACTTC.

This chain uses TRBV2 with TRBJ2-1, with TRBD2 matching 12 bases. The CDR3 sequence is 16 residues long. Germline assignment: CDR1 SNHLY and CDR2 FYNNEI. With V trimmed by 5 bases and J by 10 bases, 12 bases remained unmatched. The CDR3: CASSRDLAGGPWEQFF. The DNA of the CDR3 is TGTGCCAGCAGTCGGGACCTAGCGGGGGGGCCTTGGGAGCAGTTCTTC.

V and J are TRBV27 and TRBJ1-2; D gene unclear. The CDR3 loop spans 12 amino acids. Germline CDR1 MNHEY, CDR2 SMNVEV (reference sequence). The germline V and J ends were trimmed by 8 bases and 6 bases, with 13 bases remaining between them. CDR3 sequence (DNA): TGTGCCAGCCGTTCACCCTCTAATGGCTACACCTTC. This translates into CASRSPSNGYTF.

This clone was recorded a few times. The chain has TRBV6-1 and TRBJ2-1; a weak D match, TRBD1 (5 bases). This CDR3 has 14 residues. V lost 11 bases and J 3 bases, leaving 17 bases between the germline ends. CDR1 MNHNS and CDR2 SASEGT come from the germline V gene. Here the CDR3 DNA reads TGTGCCGGGGCTGTAGACCGAGACTACAATGAGCAGTTCTTC. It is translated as CAGAVDRDYNEQFF.

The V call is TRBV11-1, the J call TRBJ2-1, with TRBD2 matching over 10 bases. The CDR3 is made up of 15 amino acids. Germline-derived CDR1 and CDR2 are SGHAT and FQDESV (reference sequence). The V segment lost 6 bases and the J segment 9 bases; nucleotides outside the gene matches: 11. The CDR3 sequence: CASSPSGRARPEQFF. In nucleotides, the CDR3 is TGTGCCAGCAGTCCGAGCGGGAGGGCCAGGCCTGAGCAGTTCTTC.

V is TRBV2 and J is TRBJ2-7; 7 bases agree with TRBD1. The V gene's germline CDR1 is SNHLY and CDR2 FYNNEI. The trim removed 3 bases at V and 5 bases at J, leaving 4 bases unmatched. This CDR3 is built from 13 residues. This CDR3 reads CASSEAGGHEQYF. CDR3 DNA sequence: TGTGCCAGCAGTGAGGCAGGGGGACACGAGCAGTACTTC.

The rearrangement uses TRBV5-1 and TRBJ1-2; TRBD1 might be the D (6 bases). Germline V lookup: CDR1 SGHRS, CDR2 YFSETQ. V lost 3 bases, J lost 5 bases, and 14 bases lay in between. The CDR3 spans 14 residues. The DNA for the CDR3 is TGCGCCAGCAGCTATGCCAACACAGGGTATGGCTACACCTTC. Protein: CASSYANTGYGYTF.